This T cell receptor (beta chain) was identified in a study of T-cell memory formation after mild COVID-19. TCRdb recomputed calls from the 5' RACE reads with MiXCR, one row per CDR3 protein. The sample includes 210,000 or so distinct CDR3 sequences, around 18% of them seen just once. Study outcomes and limitations: In pre-infection memory, a portion of responding clones appeared, which suggested that cross-reactive memory joined.

V lost 1 base to trimming and J lost 7 bases, with 11 bases between them. Germline V gives CDR1 SGHNT, CDR2 YENEEA. The CDR3 consists of 14 residues. This clonotype was recorded a few times. Its antigen is not identified. The source material was PBMCs or a T cell subset sorted from them (not recorded which). The receptor comes from an adult woman who had mild COVID-19 (a few samples of this study predate the infection). Cell type and time point are not known. The chain joins TRBV11-3 to TRBJ2-1; TRBD1 is a possible D gene (5 bases). The CDR3 protein is CASSLVGAENEQFF. In DNA form, the CDR3 reads TGTGCCAGCAGCTTAGTAGGGGCGGAAAATGAGCAGTTCTTC.